This TCR beta chain is from a study of blood T cell repertoires in COVID-19. This CDR3 has 12 amino acids. Using immunoSEQ multiplex PCR, the repertoire was profiled, and TCRdb retains in-frame clones only, with some absent. The sample consists of about 270,000 clones, less than 85% of them appearing once. The sequence was obtained from a woman aged 18-29 years with acute or convalescent COVID-19. This chain links TRBV21-1 with TRBJ2-7; the table names TRBD2, a call not compared with the DNA. TRBV21-1 is termed a pseudogene. Sequences were obtained from peripheral blood. CDR3 in amino acids: CASIKTADEQYF. The CDR3 DNA is TGTGCCAGCATCAAAACGGCGGACGAGCAGTACTTC.